These T cell receptor beta chains were read from a single sample in a study of CD8 T cells in Susac syndrome. TCRdb passed the immunoSEQ multiplex PCR reads through MiXCR, listing each CDR3 protein once. The sample carries 180,000 or so distinct CDR3 sequences, more than 90% recorded once. The specimen was CD4+ T cells from PBMCs. The receptor set was obtained from a human donor with multiple sclerosis. Both conserved end residues are part of each CDR3. The D gene is left open where the match is weak. Clone size is stated in some rows and not others, as once, few, many or a class when expanded.

>NA|TRBV3-1|TRBJ2-5|NA
TGTGCCAGCACGGGCTGGGAGACCCAGTACTTC
CASTGWETQYF
>NA|TRBV6-2/TRBV6-3|TRBJ1-1|few
TGTGCCAGCAGTCCAGGGTGGAACACTGAAGCTTTCTTT
CASSPGWNTEAFF
>TRBD1|TRBV4-1|TRBJ2-4|NA
TGCGCCAGCAGCCAAGTCGGACAGGCTACCCTAGCCAAAAACATTCAGTACTTC
CASSQVGQATLAKNIQYF
>NA|TRBV7-3|TRBJ2-7|NA
TGTGCCAGCTCTCTAGCTCATGAGGTCTACGAGCAGTACTTC
CASSLAHEVYEQYF
>TRBD1|TRBV2|TRBJ1-4|NA
TGTGCCAGCAGTCGGGACAGGGATTCCTATGAAAAACTGTTTTTT
CASSRDRDSYEKLFF
>NA|TRBV29-1|TRBJ2-7|NA
TGCAGCGTCGCCGACAGATACTTTTCCTACGAGCAGTACTTC
CSVADRYFSYEQYF
>TRBD1|TRBV5-1|TRBJ2-5|NA
TGCGCCAGCAGCTTGTTCGCCGGGACAGCGGAGACCCAGTACTTC
CASSLFAGTAETQYF
>NA|TRBV7-9|TRBJ1-1|NA
TGTGCCAGCAGCTTAGCGATGGCAGAAGCTTTCTTT
CASSLAMAEAFF
>TRBD1|TRBV12-3/TRBV12-4|TRBJ2-1|NA
TGTGCCAGCAGTCCTGGACAGGGCCGATACAATGAGCAGTTCTTC
CASSPGQGRYNEQFF
>TRBD1|TRBV15|TRBJ2-7|NA
TGTGCCACCAGCAGAGATTTACCCGGGACAGGGAACGAGCAGTACTTC
CATSRDLPGTGNEQYF
>TRBD1|TRBV3-1|TRBJ2-3|NA
TGTGCCAGCAGAGGGACAGGGGGAATAGATACGCAGTATTTT
CASRGTGGIDTQYF
>NA|TRBV27|TRBJ1-1|NA
TGTGCCAGCAAGACAAACACTGAAGCTTTCTTT
CASKTNTEAFF
>NA|TRBV3-1|TRBJ2-1|once
TGTGCCAGCAGCCAAGATAGCGGTGAGCAGTTCTTC
CASSQDSGEQFF
>NA|TRBV20-1|TRBJ1-1|NA
TGCAGTGCTAGAGATGGGGTTTCGAGCGGAAACACTGAAGCTTTCTTT
CSARDGVSSGNTEAFF
>TRBD2|TRBV5-6|TRBJ2-3|NA
TGTGCCAGCACCGTCCTGCGGGGGAGGGCGACAGATACGCAGTATTTT
CASTVLRGRATDTQYF
>NA|TRBV6-1|TRBJ2-5|NA
TGTGCCAGCAGTGGAAATACGGGGCAAGAGACCCAGTACTTC
CASSGNTGQETQYF
>TRBD2|TRBV11-2|TRBJ2-7|NA
TGTGCCAGCAGCTTAGTGGTGGGTCTAGCGGACTCATACGAGCAGTACTTC
CASSLVVGLADSYEQYF
>TRBD1|TRBV25-1|TRBJ1-2|NA
TGTGCCAGCAGTGAGCCCGGACAGGGCATCTATGGCTACACCTTC
CASSEPGQGIYGYTF
>NA|TRBV7-8|TRBJ2-2|NA
TGTGCCATCCCACAGGGTTTGGCCGGGGAGCTGTTTTTT
CAIPQGLAGELFF
>NA|TRBV20-1|TRBJ2-5|NA
TGCAGTGCTGCCGAAACTCCCGGGGAGACCCAGTACTTC
CSAAETPGETQYF
>NA|TRBV27|TRBJ1-1|NA
TGTGCCAGCAATCCGGGGGTCGGAACTGAAGCTTTCTTT
CASNPGVGTEAFF
>TRBD1|TRBV9|TRBJ1-2|NA
TGTGCCAGCAGCGAGGGACAGGGCCTCGGAGGTGGCTACACCTTC
CASSEGQGLGGGYTF
>TRBD2|TRBV2|TRBJ2-1|NA
TGTGCCAGCAGTGAAGACGTGGCGGGGGGCCCCTACAATGAGCAGTTCTTC
CASSEDVAGGPYNEQFF
>NA|TRBV30|TRBJ2-7|NA
TGTGCCTGGAGTGTATATGGCAGGGACCCCTACGAGCAGTACTTC
CAWSVYGRDPYEQYF
>TRBD1|TRBV2|TRBJ1-2|NA
TGTGCCAGCAGTGACGGGACAGGGGGCGGCTACACCTTC
CASSDGTGGGYTF
>NA|TRBV29-1|TRBJ2-7|once
TGCAGCGTTCCAGGGAATCACTACGAGCAGTACTTC
CSVPGNHYEQYF
>NA|TRBV3-1|TRBJ2-1|NA
TGTGCCAGCAGCCATGGGGTTACCTACAATGAGCAGTTCTTC
CASSHGVTYNEQFF